These 25 T cell receptor beta chains originate from one sample sequenced in a study of control samples from healthy donors and cancer patients. Only in-frame clones appear in the TCRdb table, and some are missing; sequencing was by immunoSEQ multiplex PCR. The sample lists 130,000 or so clones, about 90% occurring once. Material: blood. The receptors were sampled from a man in his late teens or twenties in good health.

V gene TRBV28 combines with J gene TRBJ2-1; the match to TRBD1 covers 7 bases. Trimming took 5 bases from V and 3 from J; bases not matched to a gene: 10. Germline lookup yields CDR1 MDHEN and CDR2 SYDVKM. This CDR3 has 16 amino acids. The CDR3: CASSPPGTENYNEQFF. For the CDR3, the DNA is TGTGCCAGCAGTCCCCCCGGGACAGAAAACTACAATGAGCAGTTCTTC.

V usage is TRBV18 and J usage is TRBJ2-5, with D possibly being TRBD2 (5 bases). The V end lost 3 bases, the J end lost 5 bases, and 10 bases lay between the germline ends. This CDR3 has 13 amino acids. CDR1 and CDR2 (germline): KGHSH, LQKENI. CDR3 nucleotide sequence: TGTGCCAGCTCACCTCCGGGCGGGGAGACCCAGTACTTC. It encodes CASSPPGGETQYF.

V usage is TRBV12-3 or TRBV12-4 and J usage is TRBJ1-1, with D possibly TRBD1 on 5 matching bases. The length of the CDR3 is 13 residues. V dropped 2 bases and J dropped 8 bases, with 12 bases sitting between them. CDR3 protein: CASSLMAGEEAFF. CDR3 bases: TGTGCCAGCAGTTTAATGGCGGGGGAAGAAGCTTTCTTT.

The chain carries TRBV28 and TRBJ1-4; D might be TRBD1 (5 bases). V was trimmed by 8 bases and J by 8 bases, leaving 15 bases between them. The CDR3 is 13 amino acids. In germline, CDR1 is MDHEN, CDR2 SYDVKM. The CDR3 here is CASSGGLVEKLFF. CDR3 in DNA: TGTGCCAGCTCGGGGGGGTTGGTAGAAAAACTGTTTTTT.

The gene calls are TRBV6-5 and TRBJ1-1; TRBD1 agrees at 7 bases. Germline values: CDR1 MNHEY, CDR2 SVGAGI. J lost 2 bases, V lost 4 bases, and 7 bases had no gene match. This CDR3 comprises 15 residues. CDR3 nucleotides: TGTGCCAGCAGTTTCCGGACAGGAGCAAACACTGAAGCTTTCTTT. Translated, it gives CASSFRTGANTEAFF.

This clone was seen a single time. The gene calls are TRBV6-5 and TRBJ2-7, with 9 nucleotides matching TRBD1. This CDR3 has 14 amino acids. The germline V gene has CDR1 MNHEY and CDR2 SVGAGI. Trimming at V came to 8 bases and at J to 1 base, leaving 6 bases not matched to a gene. CDR3 region: CASSRTGESYEQYF. CDR3 in DNA: TGTGCCAGCTCGCGGACAGGGGAGTCCTACGAGCAGTACTTC.

The gene calls are TRBV24-1 and TRBJ1-2; a weak D match, TRBD1 (6 bases). CDR1 is KGHDR, CDR2 SFDVKD, per germline. V was shortened by 4 bases and J by 7 bases, with 12 bases between the two germline ends. This CDR3 contains 13 residues. The CDR3 region is CATSERGAGGYTF. The CDR3 DNA reads TGTGCCACCAGTGAGCGGGGGGCGGGTGGCTACACCTTC.

The rearrangement uses TRBV27 and TRBJ1-3; the D is unclear. This CDR3 has 16 residues. Germline assignment: CDR1 MNHEY and CDR2 SMNVEV (reference sequence). Trimming pared 6 bases from V and 2 bases from J, leaving 17 bases between. The DNA for the CDR3 is TGTGCCAGCAGCCCCAACCAGAGGTGGACTGGAAACACCATATATTTT. Its protein is CASSPNQRWTGNTIYF.

The V call is TRBV28, the J call TRBJ2-7; TRBD2 is a possible D gene (5 bases). Per the germline V gene, CDR1 is MDHEN and CDR2 is SYDVKM. The length of the CDR3 is 13 residues. Trimming removed 6 bases from V and 3 bases from J, with 12 bases in between. The CDR3 is CASSWGAIYEQYF. DNA of the CDR3: TGTGCCAGCAGCTGGGGAGCGATCTACGAGCAGTACTTC.

The chain combines TRBV7-2 with TRBJ1-5; tentative D call: TRBD1 (6 bases). V was trimmed by 8 bases and J by 4 bases, leaving 12 bases between them. The CDR3 has 13 residues. Germline V gives CDR1 SGHTA, CDR2 FQGNSA. CDR3 nucleotides: TGTGCCAGCGGCAGGACAGATAATCAGCCCCAGCATTTT. It yields the protein CASGRTDNQPQHF.

This clone was seen a single time. The gene calls are TRBV25-1 and TRBJ1-3, with 8 bases lining up with TRBD1. The CDR3 sequence is 14 residues long. Germline lookup yields CDR1 MGHDK and CDR2 SYGVNS. Losses at the gene ends were 10 bases for V and 0 bases for J; bases not matched to a gene: 5. This CDR3 is CATGDRSSGNTIYF. CDR3 coding DNA: TGTGCCACCGGGGACAGGAGCTCTGGAAACACCATATATTTT. Full variable domain (missing parts from reference TRBV25-1 and TRBJ1-3): EADIYQTPRYLVIGTGKKITLECSQTMGHDKMYWYQQDPGMELHLIHYSYGVNSTEKGDLSSESTVSRIRTEHFPLTLESARPSHTSQYLCATGDRSSGNTIYFGEGSWLTVV.

This clone was recorded only once. The same CDR3 is also encoded by other DNA sequences in this sample. V is TRBV7-2 and J is TRBJ2-7; D gene uncertain. CDR3 length: 14 residues. The V and J ends lost 5 bases and 0 bases respectively, with 11 bases between them. CDR1 SGHTA and CDR2 FQGNSA come from the germline V gene. The CDR3 DNA sequence: TGTGCCAGCAGCCCCCGAGGTGTCTCCTACGAGCAGTACTTC. It is translated as CASSPRGVSYEQYF.

The chain combines TRBV5-1 with TRBJ2-2; TRBD1 matches 7 bases. Trimming at V came to 1 base and at J to 7 bases, leaving 13 bases not matched to a gene. Per germline, CDR1 SGHRS and CDR2 YFSETQ. The CDR3 contains 17 residues. CDR3 protein: CASSLSGGTGESGELFF. DNA of the CDR3: TGCGCCAGCAGCTTGTCAGGCGGAACAGGGGAGAGCGGGGAGCTGTTTTTT.

J is TRBJ2-2 and V is TRBV7-9; 8 bases fit TRBD1. The CDR3 has 15 amino acids. Trimming at V came to 6 bases and at J to 5 bases, leaving 8 bases not matched to a gene. The germline V gene encodes CDR1 SEHNR and CDR2 FQNEAQ (reference sequence). CDR3 sequence: CASSSGTGRTGELFF. DNA of the CDR3: TGTGCCAGCAGTTCCGGGACAGGTCGGACCGGGGAGCTGTTTTTT.

The chain couples TRBV6-2 or TRBV6-3 to TRBJ2-5, with D uncertain. CDR3 length: 15 residues. CDR1 and CDR2 (germline): MNHEY, SVGEGT. V dropped 7 bases and J dropped 5 bases, with 20 bases sitting between them. The CDR3 is CASIPRAPLGETQYF. CDR3 nucleotide sequence: TGTGCCAGCATCCCCCGGGCCCCCCTCGGGGAGACCCAGTACTTC.

The chain joins TRBV30 to TRBJ2-4; D unclear. Trimming removed 0 bases at V and 0 bases at J, with 18 bases between. There are 18 residues in the CDR3. Per germline, CDR1 GTSNPN and CDR2 SVGIG (reference sequence). CDR3 sequence (DNA): TGTGCCTGGAGTGTACGGTCCTCCGTAACCATAGCCAAAAACATTCAGTACTTC. Amino acid sequence: CAWSVRSSVTIAKNIQYF.

The chain carries TRBV2 and TRBJ2-7, with 7 nucleotides matching TRBD2. In germline, CDR1 is SNHLY, CDR2 FYNNEI. The junction had 7 bases not matched to a gene; V was cut back by 3 bases and J by 5 bases. This CDR3 comprises 14 residues. Written as DNA, the CDR3 is TGTGCCAGCAGTGACGGGGGGATGTCAGACGAGCAGTACTTC. Translation gives CASSDGGMSDEQYF.

This clone appeared once. The J gene is TRBJ2-5, the V gene TRBV6-1, with D maybe TRBD2 (6 bases). CDR1 is MNHNS, CDR2 SASEGT, per germline. The CDR3 has 14 amino acids. V dropped 3 bases and J dropped 1 base, with 9 bases sitting between them. The CDR3 bases are TGTGCCAGCAGTGATGCGGGGTTCCAAGAGACCCAGTACTTC. This codes for CASSDAGFQETQYF.

J is TRBJ1-4 and V is TRBV4-1; the D gene is possibly TRBD1 (6 bases). With 2 bases removed from V and 14 bases from J, the gap between germline ends came to 27 bases. Per the germline V gene, CDR1 is MGHRA and CDR2 is YSYEKL. The CDR3 is made up of 17 amino acids. The CDR3: CASSQPPRDKFRVDLFF. The DNA for the CDR3 is TGCGCCAGCAGCCAACCCCCACGGGACAAATTTCGAGTTGATCTGTTTTTT.

V is TRBV23-1 and J is TRBJ2-7; 11 nucleotides agree with TRBD1. TRBV23-1 is marked as an open reading frame, function uncertain. The CDR3 loop spans 14 amino acids. Trimming at V came to 3 bases and at J to 4 bases, leaving 2 bases not matched to a gene. CDR3 nucleotide sequence: TGCGCCAGCAGTCAGGGACAGGGGGAATACGAGCAGTACTTC. As protein: CASSQGQGEYEQYF.

The rearrangement uses TRBV11-2 and TRBJ2-5; 10 positions agree with TRBD2. Looked up from germline, CDR1 is SGHAT and CDR2 is FQNNGV. Trimming cost V 1 base and J 5 bases; bases outside gene matches: 7. This CDR3 contains 16 residues. CDR3 bases: TGTGCCAGCAGCTTAGGGGGACTAGCGACAGGGGAGACCCAGTACTTC. Amino acid sequence: CASSLGGLATGETQYF.

V usage is TRBV19 and J usage is TRBJ1-4, with 9 bases identical to TRBD1. From germline, CDR1 is LNHDA and CDR2 SQIVND (reference sequence). With V trimmed by 5 bases and J by 3 bases, 4 bases remained unmatched. CDR3 length: 15 amino acids. The CDR3 loop is CASSPRQGANEKLFF. DNA of the CDR3: TGTGCCAGTAGTCCTAGACAGGGGGCTAATGAAAAACTGTTTTTT.

This rearrangement joins TRBV7-9 to TRBJ2-7; TRBD1 aligns across 10 bases. The V gene's germline CDR1 is SEHNR and CDR2 FQNEAQ (reference sequence). The length of the CDR3 is 16 residues. The ends lost 7 bases at V and 3 bases at J; junction bases unmatched: 12. CDR3 nucleotides: TGTGCCAGCACCTGGGGTGGGACAGGGGCCGTCTACGAGCAGTACTTC. The encoded protein is CASTWGGTGAVYEQYF.

CDR3 bases: TGTGCCAGCAGCTTAGCGACAAGCTCTGGAAACACCATATATTTT. It translates to CASSLATSSGNTIYF. This rearrangement joins TRBV7-2 to TRBJ1-3; D is ambiguous. Germline V gene sequence: CDR1 SGHTA, CDR2 FQGNSA. V was cut by 0 bases and J by 0 bases, with 6 bases left in between. This CDR3 region has 15 residues. The complete variable domain, with remaining parts taken from reference TRBV7-2 and TRBJ1-3, reads GAGVSQSPSNKVTEKGKDVELRCDPISGHTALYWYRQSLGQGLEFLIYFQGNSAPDKSGLPSDRFSAERTGGSVSTLTIQRTQQEDSAVYLCASSLATSSGNTIYFGEGSWLTVV.

V gene TRBV4-1 combines with J gene TRBJ2-3; D uncertain. The length of the CDR3 is 12 residues. The germline V gene encodes CDR1 MGHRA and CDR2 YSYEKL. Trimming stripped 1 base from V and 5 bases from J, with 4 bases between. CDR3 DNA: TGCGCCAGCAGCCAAGCGAGAGATACGCAGTATTTT. Translated: CASSQARDTQYF.